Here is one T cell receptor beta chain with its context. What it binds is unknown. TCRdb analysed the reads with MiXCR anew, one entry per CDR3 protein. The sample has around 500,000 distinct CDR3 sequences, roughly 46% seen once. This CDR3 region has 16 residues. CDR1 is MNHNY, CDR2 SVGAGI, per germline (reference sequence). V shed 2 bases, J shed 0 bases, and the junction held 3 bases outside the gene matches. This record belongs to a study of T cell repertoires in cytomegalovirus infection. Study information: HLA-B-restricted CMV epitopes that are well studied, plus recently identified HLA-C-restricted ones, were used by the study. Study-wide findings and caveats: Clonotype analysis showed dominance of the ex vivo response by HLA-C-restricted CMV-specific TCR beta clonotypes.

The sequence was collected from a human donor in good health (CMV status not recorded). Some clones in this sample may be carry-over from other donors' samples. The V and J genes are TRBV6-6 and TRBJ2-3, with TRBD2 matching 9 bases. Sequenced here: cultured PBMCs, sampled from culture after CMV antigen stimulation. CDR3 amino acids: CASSYRRGGSTDTQYF. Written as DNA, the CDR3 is TGTGCCAGCAGTTACCGGCGGGGGGGCAGCACAGATACGCAGTATTTT.